Here is one TCR beta chain with its context. Its antigen is still unknown. Generated by immunoSEQ multiplex PCR, the TCRdb table keeps only in-frame clones and is missing some. The sample lists 400,000 to 450,000 clones; around nine tenths were seen once. The data derive from a study of Ad26.COV2.S vaccination and SARS-CoV-2 variants. The study's findings and limits: Spike-specific responses of CD8+ and CD4+ T cells were reported to display substantial breadth after vaccination.

The sample's treatment: some 20 received Ad26.COV2.S at low or high dose, single or two shots; 5 received placebo; per-sample allocation not given. Specimen acquisition occurred on day 63 following the initial vaccine or placebo injection. The individual, an adult aged 18-55 years, was a donor in Boston. The receptor comes from a person between 18 and 60 years old who received the Ad26.COV2.S COVID-19 vaccine or a placebo. The sample here was peripheral blood, taken in a trial of Ad26.COV2.S vaccine versus placebo.

CDR3 sequence (DNA): TGTGCCAGCAGGGACAGGGCAAACACAGATACGCAGTATTTT. Its translation is CASRDRANTDTQYF. J is TRBJ2-3 and V is TRBV5-5; 8 nucleotides align to TRBD1. Germline assignment: CDR1 SGHKS and CDR2 YYEKEE (reference sequence). The CDR3 is made up of 14 amino acids. V was pared by 5 bases and J by 2 bases, with 4 bases of the junction left unmatched.